These 31 T cell receptor beta chains were sequenced from one sample in a study of CXCR3-negative and CXCR3-positive naive CD8 T cells. UMI labels and 5' RACE were used to prepare the TRB cDNA libraries. TCRdb reprocessed the 5' RACE reads, with one entry per CDR3 protein and no DNA. Its table lists under 9,500 distinct CDR3 sequences. The source material was naive CXCR3- CD8+ T cells from blood. This sample's subset: CD45RO-CCR7+CD27+CD95- naive CD8+ T cells lacking CXCR3 (TNR3-). These receptor sequences come from a human donor in good health. Some clones in this sample may be carry-over from other donors' samples.

This clonotype registers medium-sized by frequency. The chain is built from TRBV4-1 and TRBJ2-2. The CDR3 loop spans 13 amino acids. From germline, CDR1 is MGHRA and CDR2 YSYEKL. CDR3 in amino acids: CASSPIGTGELFF.

The gene calls are TRBV15 and TRBJ2-3; TCRdb's D call of TRBD1 is untestable without DNA. Germline V CDR1 and CDR2: LNHNV, YYDKDF (reference sequence). There are 16 residues in the CDR3. CDR3 amino acids: CATSREGRQGHDTQYF.

The rearrangement uses TRBV7-3 and TRBJ2-3; without DNA, the TCRdb call of TRBD1 cannot be checked. There are 15 residues in the CDR3. Per the germline V gene, CDR1 is SGHTA and CDR2 is FQGTGA. The CDR3 sequence: CASSPGTFSTDTQYF.

The rearrangement joins TRBV28 to TRBJ2-7; TCRdb's D call of TRBD2 is untestable without DNA. CDR3 length equals 15 residues. Germline V CDR1 and CDR2: MDHEN, SYDVKM. CDR3 sequence reads: CASSIGTSGSTEQYF.

The chain has TRBV6-6 and TRBJ1-2; TCRdb calls TRBD1, which cannot be checked without DNA. CDR1 is MNHNY, CDR2 SVGAGI, per germline (reference sequence). The CDR3 has 13 residues. This CDR3 reads CASSSTLGGGYTF.

This chain connects TRBV4-1 to TRBJ2-7. CDR1 and CDR2 (germline): MGHRA, YSYEKL. The CDR3 has 16 amino acids. The CDR3 protein is CASSQDLGQGSYEQYF.

J is TRBJ2-3 and V is TRBV29-1; TCRdb reports TRBD1, a call that lacks DNA to check it against. The CDR3 is 13 residues long. Per germline, CDR1 SQVTM and CDR2 ANQGSEA. CDR3 loop: CSVRTGGTDTQYF.

In terms of frequency, this clonotype is medium-sized. The chain joins TRBV11-1 to TRBJ2-1. Germline CDR1 reads SGHAT; CDR2 reads FQDESV (reference sequence). CDR3 length: 15 residues. CDR3 protein: CASSLWRESYNEQFF.

This clonotype shows up as medium-sized by frequency. The chain couples TRBV5-1 to TRBJ2-1; TCRdb calls TRBD2, which cannot be checked without DNA. Germline loops: CDR1 SGHRS, CDR2 YFSETQ. CDR3 size: 15 residues. The CDR3 here is CASSRTSGGLNEQFF.

V gene TRBV12-3 or TRBV12-4 combines with J gene TRBJ2-1; TCRdb's D call of TRBD2 is untestable without DNA. The length of the CDR3 is 15 residues. This CDR3 reads CASSGLAGGLGEQFF.

This rearrangement joins TRBV12-5 to TRBJ2-3; TCRdb picks TRBD2, but there is no DNA to check that call. Germline assignment: CDR1 LGHNT and CDR2 FRNRAP. CDR3 length: 17 residues. The CDR3 loop reads CASGLAGSGTSTDTQYF.

The chain has TRBV16 and TRBJ1-2. Germline CDR1 is KGHSY and CDR2 is FQNENV. The length of the CDR3 is 13 residues. CDR3 sequence reads: CASRQGTSMGYTF.

By frequency, this clonotype is medium-sized (0.01 to 0.1%). The chain recombines TRBV7-2 with TRBJ2-7. Looked up from germline, CDR1 is SGHTA and CDR2 is FQGNSA. CDR3 length equals 16 residues. CDR3 amino acids: CASSDPHGSSSYEQYF.

This chain uses TRBV7-6 with TRBJ2-7; TCRdb calls TRBD1, which cannot be checked without DNA. The CDR3 has 15 amino acids. Germline-derived CDR1 and CDR2 are SGHVS and FNYEAQ. This chain's CDR3 is CASSFGDSPSYEQYF.

This CDR3 reads CASSLDRWNTEAFF. This chain links TRBV28 with TRBJ1-1; there is no DNA to check the TCRdb D call of TRBD1. This CDR3 comprises 14 residues. The germline CDR1 and CDR2 sequences are MDHEN and SYDVKM.

The chain recombines TRBV4-1 with TRBJ2-1; TCRdb's D gene call, TRBD1, goes unchecked for lack of DNA. The CDR3 covers 12 residues. From germline, CDR1 is MGHRA and CDR2 YSYEKL. The CDR3 is CASSEVGDEQFF.

This chain joins TRBV29-1 and TRBJ2-3; the D gene TCRdb calls, TRBD1, cannot be checked with no DNA. The CDR3 runs 13 residues. The germline V gene encodes CDR1 SQVTM and CDR2 ANQGSEA. The CDR3 here is CSVVSQGADTQYF.

The CDR3: CASSLAAYEQYF. V and J are TRBV7-9 and TRBJ2-7. The germline CDR1 and CDR2 sequences are SEHNR and FQNEAQ (reference sequence). The CDR3 extends over 12 amino acids.

The rearrangement joins TRBV7-9 to TRBJ2-5; the TRBD1 assignment by TCRdb is unverifiable without DNA. Per the germline V gene, CDR1 is SEHNR and CDR2 is FQNEAQ (reference sequence). The length of the CDR3 is 13 residues. CDR3 region: CASRTQGVETQYF.

The genes are TRBV7-9 and TRBJ1-1; TCRdb proposes TRBD1, but this gene call is untestable without DNA. This CDR3 spans 14 amino acids. Germline assignment: CDR1 SEHNR and CDR2 FQNEAQ (reference sequence). CDR3 sequence: CASSLAGVNTEAFF.

The V call is TRBV20-1, the J call TRBJ1-6. Germline V gene lookup returns CDR1 DFQATT and CDR2 SNEGSKA (reference sequence). This CDR3 contains 14 residues. CDR3 sequence: CSARVVGWDSPLHF.

J is TRBJ2-7 and V is TRBV29-1; checking the TCRdb D call of TRBD1 is not possible without DNA. CDR1 and CDR2 from the germline V gene are SQVTM and ANQGSEA. This CDR3 spans 14 amino acids. CDR3 residues: CSVEDVGGAYEQYF.

The gene calls are TRBV5-1 and TRBJ2-1; TCRdb reports TRBD1, a call that lacks DNA to check it against. The CDR3 is 17 residues long. Germline values: CDR1 SGHRS, CDR2 YFSETQ. The CDR3 loop is CASSAGANFSSYNEQFF.

The genes are TRBV12-3 or TRBV12-4 and TRBJ2-3; TCRdb outputs TRBD2, but without DNA this stays unchecked. This CDR3 is 15 amino acids long. CDR3 amino acids: CASSLEGLSTDTQYF.

This clonotype counts as medium-sized by frequency. This rearrangement joins TRBV29-1 to TRBJ2-1; TCRdb's D gene call, TRBD2, goes unchecked for lack of DNA. Germline V gives CDR1 SQVTM, CDR2 ANQGSEA. This CDR3 is 17 amino acids long. The CDR3 reads CSVEVGAGGFFNNEQFF.

V is TRBV7-9 and J is TRBJ1-1. Looked up from germline, CDR1 is SEHNR and CDR2 is FQNEAQ (reference sequence). The CDR3 is 14 amino acids. The chain's CDR3 is CASSLVKGSSEAFF.

V is TRBV29-1 and J is TRBJ2-5. Germline-derived CDR1 and CDR2 are SQVTM and ANQGSEA. The CDR3 extends over 11 amino acids. The CDR3 loop is CSVDWSETQYF.

The rearrangement uses TRBV5-1 and TRBJ2-5; the TCRdb call, TRBD1, lacks DNA for checking. The V gene's germline CDR1 is SGHRS and CDR2 YFSETQ. The CDR3 sequence is 15 residues long. This chain's CDR3 is CASSPLPKEQETQYF.

The CDR3 sequence: CSANGRLAGYEQYF. The genes are TRBV20-1 and TRBJ2-7; TCRdb returns TRBD2, unconfirmable since there is no DNA. CDR1 is DFQATT and CDR2 is SNEGSKA in the germline V gene (reference sequence). The CDR3 is made up of 14 amino acids.

Its frequency marks this clonotype as medium-sized (0.01 to 0.1%). The chain uses TRBV15 and TRBJ2-7; TCRdb indicates TRBD1, and absent DNA this call remains unverified. The germline V gene encodes CDR1 LNHNV and CDR2 YYDKDF (reference sequence). CDR3 size: 13 residues. The CDR3 protein is CATTEETGYEQYF.

The CDR3 region is CASSQMTGGDTEAFF. The V call is TRBV4-1, the J call TRBJ1-1; TCRdb calls TRBD1, which cannot be checked without DNA. This CDR3 spans 15 amino acids. Per germline, CDR1 MGHRA and CDR2 YSYEKL.